These 7 T cell receptor beta chains share one sample of origin, sequenced in a study of cytomegalovirus exposure and HLA in healthy donors. Measured with immunoSEQ multiplex PCR; TCRdb has only the in-frame clones, and not every one. The sample lists roughly 310,000 clones; 88% were seen once. The source material was PBMCs. These receptors were obtained from a man aged 25-45 years in good health and CMV-seronegative.

V gene TRBV11-2 combines with J gene TRBJ1-1, with no clear D. Trimming pared 2 bases from V and 6 bases from J, leaving 4 bases between. The CDR3 has 11 residues. The V gene's germline CDR1 is SGHAT and CDR2 FQNNGV. This chain's CDR3 is CASSLQSEAFF. The CDR3 coding sequence is TGTGCCAGCAGCTTACAGTCTGAAGCTTTCTTT.

This clone was found once. The chain combines TRBV9 with TRBJ2-7; tentative D call: TRBD2 (5 bases). V lost 3 bases and J lost 5, with 18 bases in between. CDR1 and CDR2 (germline): SGDLS, YYNGEE. CDR3 length equals 15 residues. The CDR3 sequence is CASSGRGGSWNEQYF. In nucleotides, the CDR3 is TGTGCCAGCAGCGGCCGGGGTGGGAGTTGGAACGAGCAGTACTTC.

The chain joins TRBV10-3 to TRBJ1-3; D is ambiguous. CDR1 and CDR2 from the germline V gene are ENHRY and SYGVKD. The CDR3 covers 14 residues. Trimming removed 5 bases from V and 0 bases from J, with 8 bases in between. CDR3: CAISPAGSGNTIYF. CDR3 DNA sequence: TGTGCCATCAGTCCGGCAGGCTCTGGAAACACCATATATTTT.

The CDR3 coding sequence is TGTGCCAGCAGCTCCTTAATGGGCATGACGCTATCCTACGAGCAGTACTTC. It translates to CASSSLMGMTLSYEQYF. The gene calls are TRBV11-2 and TRBJ2-7; D unresolved. Trimming shortened V by 4 bases and J by 1 base, and 20 bases separated the two germline ends. Per germline, CDR1 SGHAT and CDR2 FQNNGV. The length of the CDR3 is 17 residues.

This clone was seen once. The chain employs TRBV20-1 and TRBJ2-7; D is ambiguous. The V and J ends lost 3 bases and 5 bases respectively, with 8 bases between them. The CDR3 is made up of 11 amino acids. Looked up from germline, CDR1 is DFQATT and CDR2 is SNEGSKA (reference sequence). The CDR3 DNA is TGCAGTGCTAGCCTAGGAGACGAGCAGTACTTC. Encoded protein: CSASLGDEQYF.

V gene TRBV5-1 combines with J gene TRBJ2-7, with TRBD1 identical over 7 bases. Germline V gene lookup returns CDR1 SGHRS and CDR2 YFSETQ. After removal of 0 bases from V and 4 bases from J, the junction contained 7 bases not matched to a gene. There are 15 residues in the CDR3. CDR3 nucleotides: TGCGCCAGCAGCTTGGATGGGACAGCTATATACGAGCAGTACTTC. Protein: CASSLDGTAIYEQYF.

This chain joins TRBV5-1 and TRBJ2-7; D may be TRBD1 (6 bases). Germline V CDR1 and CDR2: SGHRS, YFSETQ. V was trimmed by 0 bases and J by 3 bases, leaving 10 bases between them. The CDR3 extends over 14 amino acids. CDR3 sequence: CASSLATGNYEQYF. In DNA, the CDR3 is TGCGCCAGCAGCTTGGCTACAGGGAACTACGAGCAGTACTTC.